This T cell receptor beta chain is from a study of shared clonotypes between healthy human individuals. Produced via immunoSEQ multiplex PCR; TCRdb's table is partial and in-frame only. The data show 2 million to 3 million clones, with 85% to 95% seen just once and about 0.13% held by the top ten. The V and J ends lost 5 bases and 7 bases, in that order; junction bases with no gene match: 10. Germline V CDR1 and CDR2: LNHDA, SQIVND (reference sequence). The CDR3 extends over 14 amino acids. The V call is TRBV19, the J call TRBJ1-2; 7 nucleotides match TRBD1. Sequenced material: naive CD4+ T cells sorted from blood. As for subset: CD45RA+ positively selected. This clonotype was sampled from a young man in good health. The CDR3 loop is CASSREGALFGYTF. CDR3 nucleotides: TGTGCCAGTAGTCGCGAGGGGGCGTTATTTGGCTACACCTTC.